The 8 T cell receptor beta chains in this list originate from one sample, sequenced in a study of shared clonotypes between healthy human individuals. Only in-frame clones appear in the TCRdb table, and some are missing; sequencing was by immunoSEQ multiplex PCR. Of some 2,500,000 clones listed, 93% are singletons. The sequencing sample was made of naive CD4+ T cells from PBMCs. The subset here: CD45RA+ positively selected. Receptor source: a man aged 18 to 30 in good health. Some clones in this sample may be carry-over from other donors' samples.

The gene calls are TRBV5-4 and TRBJ2-1; D perhaps matches TRBD2 (5 bases). CDR3 length: 15 amino acids. V lost 1 base and J lost 0, with 8 bases in between. CDR1 is SGHNT and CDR2 is YYREEE in the germline V gene (reference sequence). In DNA form, the CDR3 reads TGTGCCAGCAGCTTGAACAGCGGCTCCTACAATGAGCAGTTCTTC. Protein sequence: CASSLNSGSYNEQFF.

V gene TRBV19 combines with J gene TRBJ2-7, with 7 bases lining up with TRBD1. V trimming: 4 bases; J trimming: 7 bases; junction bases outside the gene matches: 4. The CDR3 is made up of 12 amino acids. Germline V lookup: CDR1 LNHDA, CDR2 SQIVND (reference sequence). CDR3 nucleotide sequence: TGTGCCAGTAGTAAACAGGGGATTGAGCAGTACTTC. Translating it yields CASSKQGIEQYF.

The rearrangement joins TRBV4-3 to TRBJ2-3; 9 bases line up with TRBD1. Germline V CDR1 and CDR2: LGHNA, YSLEER. The ends lost 1 base at V and 2 bases at J; junction bases unmatched: 7. The CDR3 has 17 residues. The CDR3 DNA reads TGCGCCAGCAGCCAAGGTGTAACAGGGGGCGACACAGATACGCAGTATTTT. This encodes CASSQGVTGGDTDTQYF.

V is TRBV6-1 and J is TRBJ1-2, with D unclear. CDR1 is MNHNS, CDR2 SASEGT, per germline. The V end was cut by 0 bases, the J end by 0 bases, with 11 bases between. The CDR3 length is 16 residues. In DNA form, the CDR3 reads TGTGCCAGCAGTGAAGCGAAGGGAAAATCTAACTATGGCTACACCTTC. This gives the protein CASSEAKGKSNYGYTF.

Comment on this clone: Other nucleotide sequences in the sample specify the same CDR3. This chain joins TRBV5-1 and TRBJ1-1, with D possibly being TRBD1 (5 bases). Looked up from germline, CDR1 is SGHRS and CDR2 is YFSETQ. This CDR3 region has 15 residues. Trimming took 4 bases from V and 1 from J, leaving 14 bases between them. CDR3: CASSMKTGGNTEAFF. In DNA, the CDR3 is TGCGCCAGCAGCATGAAAACAGGAGGGAACACTGAAGCTTTCTTT.

This chain uses TRBV6-1 with TRBJ2-5, with D perhaps TRBD2 (7 bases). The length of the CDR3 is 14 residues. V lost 10 bases and J lost 5, with 20 bases in between. CDR1 and CDR2 (germline): MNHNS, SASEGT. The DNA of the CDR3 is TGTGCCATCGGATCAGGCGGGGGCTGGGAGACCCAGTACTTC. Translating gives CAIGSGGGWETQYF.

The rearrangement joins TRBV5-1 to TRBJ2-3; 8 bases match TRBD2. Germline V lookup: CDR1 SGHRS, CDR2 YFSETQ. The trim removed 4 bases at V and 6 bases at J, leaving 13 bases unmatched. The CDR3 is 16 residues long. CDR3 DNA sequence: TGCGCCAGCAGCCAGTTGGTCAGCGGGAGTACGGATACGCAGTATTTT. Protein product: CASSQLVSGSTDTQYF.

V gene TRBV2 combines with J gene TRBJ1-5, with D perhaps matching TRBD1 (5 bases). The length of the CDR3 is 14 residues. Germline V lookup: CDR1 SNHLY, CDR2 FYNNEI. V dropped 7 bases and J dropped 9 bases, with 19 bases sitting between them. CDR3 DNA: TGTGCCAGCAAAGAAGTTCGGGGCCCGGGGCCCCAGCATTTT. Translation: CASKEVRGPGPQHF.